This T cell receptor (beta chain) appears in the sequencing data of a study of blood T cells in healthy people across ages. There are many counts of this clonotype. It was with a sample-barcoded 5' primer and a J-beta primer mix that a second PCR of roughly 7 to 12 cycles was run. Each CDR3 protein is one row after TCRdb ran MiXCR on the 5' RACE reads. The profile shows some 1,800,000 distinct CDR3 sequences, more than 35% of them singletons. CDR3 length equals 13 residues. Germline V CDR1 and CDR2: SSHAT, FNYEAQ (reference sequence). V dropped 5 bases and J dropped 2 bases, with 10 bases sitting between them.

Sequences were obtained from blood. The V gene is TRBV7-7, the J gene TRBJ2-7; no definite D call. The sequence was collected from a human donor in good health. The chain's CDR3 is CASSLSATYEQYF. Written as DNA, the CDR3 is TGTGCCAGCAGCCTCAGTGCCACCTACGAGCAGTACTTC.